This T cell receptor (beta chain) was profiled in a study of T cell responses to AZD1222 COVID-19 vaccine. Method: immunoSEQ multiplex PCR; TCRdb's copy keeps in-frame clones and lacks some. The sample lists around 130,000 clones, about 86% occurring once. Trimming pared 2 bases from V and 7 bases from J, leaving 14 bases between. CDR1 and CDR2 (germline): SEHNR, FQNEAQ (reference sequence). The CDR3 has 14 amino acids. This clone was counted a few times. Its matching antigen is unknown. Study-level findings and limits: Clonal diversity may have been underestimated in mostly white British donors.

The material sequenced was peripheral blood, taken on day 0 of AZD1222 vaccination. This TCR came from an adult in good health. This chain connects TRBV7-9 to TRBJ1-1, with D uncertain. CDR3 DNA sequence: TGTGCCAGCAGCTTATTAGAGGGAGAGAGTGAAGCTTTCTTT. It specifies CASSLLEGESEAFF.